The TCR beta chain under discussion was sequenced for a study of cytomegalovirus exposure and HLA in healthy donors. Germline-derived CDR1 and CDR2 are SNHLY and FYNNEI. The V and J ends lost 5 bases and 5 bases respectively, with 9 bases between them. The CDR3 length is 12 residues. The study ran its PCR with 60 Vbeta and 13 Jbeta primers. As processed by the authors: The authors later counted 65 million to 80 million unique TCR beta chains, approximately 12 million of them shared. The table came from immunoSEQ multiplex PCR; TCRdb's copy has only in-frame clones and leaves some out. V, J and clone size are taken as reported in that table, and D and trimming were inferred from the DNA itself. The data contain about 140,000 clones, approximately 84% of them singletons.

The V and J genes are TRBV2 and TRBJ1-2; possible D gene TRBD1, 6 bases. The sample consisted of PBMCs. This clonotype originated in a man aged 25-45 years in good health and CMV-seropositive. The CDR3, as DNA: TGTGCCAGCAGTCTTCAGGGGTATGGCTACACCTTC. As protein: CASSLQGYGYTF.